This T cell receptor beta chain was profiled in a study of naive and memory T cell subsets. An equimolar mix of two oligonucleotides served as the beta constant-region primer for TRBC1 and TRBC2. Ligated cDNA was amplified by four rounds of PCR with nested alpha and beta constant-region primers and SP2. An oligonucleotide with the SP2 primer and a 12-nucleotide UMI was ligated to the cDNA 3' end. TCRdb redid the calling of the UMI-ligation and nested PCR reads with MiXCR, one entry per CDR3 protein. The sample includes roughly 99,000 distinct CDR3 sequences, about 11% of them seen just once. Study results and limitations: No ground truth validated the naive and memory repertoire findings. Possibly reflecting memory cells re-expressing CD45RA, a few larger clonotypes occurred in naive repertoires, especially CD8. From naive to CM, EM and EMRA, diversity decreased and Gini increased.

The germline V gene has CDR1 SGHAT and CDR2 FQNNGV. V was clipped by 3 bases and J by 2 bases, with 19 bases between them. This CDR3 has 17 residues. CD4+ T cell IFNgamma after overnight CMV lysate exposure gave donor CMV status. As regards this clonotype: No antigen is known for it.

This receptor was obtained from a human donor in good health. The chain carries TRBV11-2 and TRBJ2-5; the D is unclear. The source material was naive CD4+ T cells from blood. The CDR3, as DNA: TGTGCCAGCAGCTTGACCTCGAGTGCCCTGGGACAAGAGACCCAGTACTTC. It translates to CASSLTSSALGQETQYF.